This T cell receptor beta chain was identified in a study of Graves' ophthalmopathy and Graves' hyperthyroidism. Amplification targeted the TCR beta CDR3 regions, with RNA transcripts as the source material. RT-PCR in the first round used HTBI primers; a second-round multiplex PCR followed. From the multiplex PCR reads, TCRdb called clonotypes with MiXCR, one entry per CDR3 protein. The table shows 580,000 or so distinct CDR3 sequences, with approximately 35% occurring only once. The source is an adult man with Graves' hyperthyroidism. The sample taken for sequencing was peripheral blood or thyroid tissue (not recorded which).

The CDR3 nucleotides read TGTGCCAGCAGTTTCCTCGGGACGGGGGCTGAAGCTTTCTTT. Protein sequence: CASSFLGTGAEAFF. This chain connects TRBV2 to TRBJ1-1; maybe TRBD1 (5 bases). CDR3 length: 14 amino acids. In germline, CDR1 is SNHLY, CDR2 FYNNEI. V shed 5 bases and J shed 6 bases, with 16 bases lying between them.